This T cell receptor (beta chain) was documented in a study of cytomegalovirus exposure and HLA in healthy donors. Amplification used 60 Vbeta primers and 13 Jbeta primers. In the authors' workflow: Unique TCR beta chains numbered about 72 million in a later analysis, with around 12 million shared. Here immunoSEQ multiplex PCR was the method, and the copy in TCRdb shows in-frame clones only, minus some. Clonal size and the V and J genes are those of that table, whereas D and trimming came from the DNA. In the table there are around 140,000 clones, around three quarters of which are singletons. The CDR3 runs 13 residues. The ends lost 6 bases at V and 1 base at J; junction bases unmatched: 3. In germline, CDR1 is SQVTM, CDR2 ANQGSEA.

This receptor was taken from a man aged 40-55 years in good health and CMV-seronegative. The sequenced material came from PBMCs. The chain links TRBV29-1 to TRBJ2-4; 7 bases are shared with TRBD2. The CDR3: CSVGGRAKNIQYF. The CDR3 nucleotides are TGCAGCGTGGGGGGGAGGGCCAAAAACATTCAGTACTTC.